These 31 T cell receptor beta chains were all obtained from the same sample, sequenced in a study of OX40 agonist ivuxolimab in advanced cancers. Assay used: immunoSEQ multiplex PCR; TCRdb lists only in-frame clones, some missing. The sample lists some 85,000 clones; approximately 91% were seen once. This specimen was CD4+ or CD8+ T cells sorted from blood, taken in a trial of the OX40 agonist ivuxolimab. Receptors were obtained from an adult with an advanced solid tumor such as melanoma, head and neck, liver or kidney cancer.

This sequence joins TRBV7-2 and TRBJ2-4; TRBD1 aligns across 9 bases. Germline V gives CDR1 SGHTA, CDR2 FQGNSA. J gave up 0 bases and V 5 bases, and 11 bases lay outside the gene matches. There are 18 residues in the CDR3. CDR3 in DNA: TGTGCCAGCAGCCCGGGACAGGGTAGTCCTTTAGCCAAAAACATTCAGTACTTC. Translated, it gives CASSPGQGSPLAKNIQYF.

This clone was counted a few times. The rearrangement links TRBV18 to TRBJ2-2; D possibly corresponds to TRBD2 (6 bases). With 6 bases removed from V and 5 bases from J, the gap between germline ends came to 13 bases. The CDR3 extends over 14 amino acids. The V gene's germline CDR1 is KGHSH and CDR2 LQKENI. Here the CDR3 reads CASSAGPGTGELFF. CDR3 bases: TGTGCCAGCTCCGCGGGGCCCGGGACCGGGGAGCTGTTTTTT.

This chain joins TRBV7-2 and TRBJ2-3; the D gene could be TRBD1 or TRBD2 (6 bases each). Trimming took 1 base from V and 4 from J, leaving 12 bases between them. Germline V gives CDR1 SGHTA, CDR2 FQGNSA. CDR3 size: 15 residues. CDR3 nucleotide sequence: TGTGCCAGCAGCTTAGGGGGGGCCAGGGCAGATACGCAGTATTTT. Protein sequence: CASSLGGARADTQYF. The full variable domain, completed using reference TRBV7-2 and TRBJ2-3, is GAGVSQSPSNKVTEKGKDVELRCDPISGHTALYWYRQSLGQGLEFLIYFQGNSAPDKSGLPSDRFSAERTGGSVSTLTIQRTQQEDSAVYLCASSLGGARADTQYFGPGTRLTVL.

The chain uses TRBV18 and TRBJ1-2; D is undetermined. The germline gives CDR1 KGHSH, CDR2 LQKENI. Trimming pared 2 bases from V and 8 bases from J, leaving 15 bases between. The CDR3 consists of 14 residues. The CDR3 region is CASSPNPDQRGYTF. The DNA for the CDR3 is TGTGCCAGCTCACCAAATCCCGATCAGCGGGGCTACACCTTC. Combining the CDR3 with reference TRBV18 and TRBJ1-2 gives the whole variable domain NAGVMQNPRHLVRRRGQEARLRCSPMKGHSHVYWYRQLPEEGLKFMVYLQKENIIDESGMPKERFSAEFPKEGPSILRIQQVVRGDSAAYFCASSPNPDQRGYTFGSGTRLTVV.

The chain couples TRBV6-6 to TRBJ2-5, with D maybe TRBD1 (6 bases). CDR1 is MNHNY, CDR2 SVGAGI, per germline (reference sequence). CDR3 length equals 15 residues. V lost 6 bases and J lost 2, with 16 bases in between. The CDR3 sequence is CASSPRDIAQETQYF. As DNA, the CDR3 is TGTGCCAGCAGCCCCCGGGACATAGCTCAAGAGACCCAGTACTTC.

The chain couples TRBV14 to TRBJ1-1, with D perhaps matching TRBD1 (6 bases). Trimming cost V 0 bases and J 3 bases, with 11 bases left between them. Germline loops: CDR1 SGHDN, CDR2 FVKESK. The CDR3 is made up of 15 amino acids. The CDR3 loop is CASSQEWGPYTEAFF. CDR3 DNA sequence: TGTGCCAGCAGCCAAGAGTGGGGGCCGTACACTGAAGCTTTCTTT.

The chain uses TRBV27 and TRBJ2-2; D is possibly TRBD1 (6 bases). The V gene's germline CDR1 is MNHEY and CDR2 SMNVEV (reference sequence). The CDR3 is 17 residues long. V was trimmed by 7 bases and J by 3 bases, leaving 21 bases between them. The CDR3, as DNA: TGTGCCAGCACCCCAATAACGGGGACACCTGACACCGGGGAGCTGTTTTTT. Its protein product is CASTPITGTPDTGELFF.

This clone was counted only a few times. The gene calls are TRBV6-4 and TRBJ1-6; possible D gene TRBD1, 6 bases. Trimming shortened V by 3 bases and J by 8 bases, and 14 bases separated the two germline ends. The CDR3 is made up of 15 amino acids. The germline gives CDR1 MRHNA, CDR2 SNTAGT. The CDR3 region has the DNA TGTGCCAGCAGTGAGACAGGTTCTGACTATTCACCCCTCCACTTT. Its protein product is CASSETGSDYSPLHF.

This clone was detected a few times. The chain links TRBV20-1 to TRBJ1-1; possibly TRBD1 for D (5 bases). V was trimmed by 3 bases and J by 7 bases, leaving 9 bases between them. Germline assignment: CDR1 DFQATT and CDR2 SNEGSKA (reference sequence). The CDR3 runs 11 residues. CDR3 coding DNA: TGCAGTGCTAGCCGGGACGTTGAAGCTTTCTTT. Protein product: CSASRDVEAFF.

V and J are TRBV14 and TRBJ2-7; D possibly uses TRBD1 or TRBD2 (7 bases each). Germline CDR1 and CDR2: SGHDN and FVKESK. The germline V and J ends were trimmed by 1 base and 3 bases, with 10 bases remaining between them. The CDR3 consists of 14 residues. The CDR3 protein is CASSQGRGGYEQYF. The CDR3 DNA reads as TGTGCCAGCAGCCAAGGCAGGGGGGGCTACGAGCAGTACTTC.

The chain carries TRBV5-5 and TRBJ2-1; no clear D gene. CDR3 length: 12 amino acids. The germline gives CDR1 SGHKS, CDR2 YYEKEE (reference sequence). V was shortened by 5 bases and J by 3 bases, with 6 bases between the two germline ends. CDR3 amino acids: CASRQDYNEQFF. The CDR3 DNA is TGTGCCAGCAGACAAGACTACAATGAGCAGTTCTTC.

The CDR3 loop is CASSLRGGRYEQYF. DNA for the CDR3: TGTGCCAGCAGTTTACGGGGGGGCCGGTACGAGCAGTACTTC. V is TRBV27 and J is TRBJ2-7; 8 nucleotides match TRBD2. CDR3 length: 14 amino acids. CDR1 is MNHEY and CDR2 is SMNVEV in the germline V gene (reference sequence). Losses at the gene ends were 2 bases for V and 4 bases for J; bases not matched to a gene: 4.

For this clone: Germline is not matched at one junction end, which may reflect a read error. This rearrangement joins TRBV5-1 to TRBJ1-2; no definite D call. The germline CDR1 and CDR2 sequences are SGHRS and YFSETQ. This CDR3 is built from 16 residues. CDR3 loop: CASSSNVADRNNGYTF. CDR3 nucleotide sequence: TGCGCCAGCAGCTCGAACGTGGCCGATCGTAACAATGGCTACACCTTC.

This clone was detected a few times. This chain links TRBV18 with TRBJ1-5; D ambiguous. Germline assignment: CDR1 KGHSH and CDR2 LQKENI. Between the trimmed V and J ends, which lost 2 bases and 0 bases, there was a span of 8 bases. This CDR3 contains 15 residues. In nucleotides, the CDR3 is TGTGCCAGCTCACCAGATTTAGGTAGCAATCAGCCCCAGCATTTT. Translated: CASSPDLGSNQPQHF.

V is TRBV5-8 and J is TRBJ2-5, with a tentative D call TRBD1 (5 bases). The CDR3 spans 15 residues. CDR1 and CDR2 from the germline V gene are SGHTS and YDEGEE. With 4 bases removed from V and 2 bases from J, the gap between germline ends came to 15 bases. The CDR3 reads CASSRLGRVQETQYF. DNA of the CDR3: TGTGCCAGCAGCCGGCTTGGCAGGGTTCAAGAGACCCAGTACTTC.

The chain combines TRBV7-2 with TRBJ1-2; TRBD1 might be the D (6 bases). The length of the CDR3 is 15 residues. Trimming took off 4 bases at V and 5 bases at J, with 17 bases between the two ends. Germline V CDR1 and CDR2: SGHTA, FQGNSA. The CDR3 sequence: CASSSQQGRRYGYTF. As DNA, the CDR3 is TGTGCCAGCAGCTCGCAACAGGGCCGGAGATATGGCTACACCTTC.

In this sample, this clone turned up once. V gene TRBV12-5 combines with J gene TRBJ2-2; TRBD2 is a possible D gene (6 bases). V was clipped by 2 bases and J by 6 bases, with 7 bases between them. The length of the CDR3 is 13 residues. The germline CDR1 and CDR2 sequences are LGHNT and FRNRAP. In DNA, the CDR3 is TGTGCTAGTGGTTTGACTAGCTCCGGGGAGCTGTTTTTT. It codes for CASGLTSSGELFF.

For the CDR3, the DNA is TGTGCCAGTAGTACCCGCACAGATACGCAGTATTTT. Protein product: CASSTRTDTQYF. V is TRBV19 and J is TRBJ2-3; D is uncertain. CDR3 length: 12 amino acids. Germline-derived CDR1 and CDR2 are LNHDA and SQIVND (reference sequence). V was clipped by 4 bases and J by 1 base, with 3 bases between them.

This clone was found once. The V and J genes are TRBV7-3 and TRBJ2-1, with D tentatively TRBD2 (6 bases). Germline CDR1 SGHTA, CDR2 FQGTGA. The CDR3 sequence is 18 residues long. V was clipped by 5 bases and J by 0 bases, with 20 bases between them. The CDR3 reads CASSPRPSSVSSYNEQFF. The CDR3 DNA reads TGTGCCAGCAGCCCCCGGCCCTCTAGCGTAAGCTCCTACAATGAGCAGTTCTTC. The variable domain in full, completed from reference TRBV7-3 and TRBJ2-1, reads GAGVSQTPSNKVTEKGKYVELRCDPISGHTALYWYRQSLGQGPEFLIYFQGTGAADDSGLPNDRFFAVRPEGSVSTLKIQRTERGDSAVYLCASSPRPSSVSSYNEQFFGPGTRLTVL.

Only one count was recorded for this clone. The CDR3 sequence: CASSRRDFPRNEQFF. The CDR3 nucleotides read TGTGCCAGCAGCCGCCGGGACTTCCCTCGAAATGAGCAGTTCTTC. The genes are TRBV7-2 and TRBJ2-1, with D perhaps TRBD2 (6 bases). This CDR3 contains 15 residues. Trimming cost V 5 bases and J 7 bases, with 18 bases left between them. From germline, CDR1 is SGHTA and CDR2 FQGNSA. Based on the CDR3 plus reference TRBV7-2 and TRBJ2-1, the full variable domain is GAGVSQSPSNKVTEKGKDVELRCDPISGHTALYWYRQSLGQGLEFLIYFQGNSAPDKSGLPSDRFSAERTGGSVSTLTIQRTQQEDSAVYLCASSRRDFPRNEQFFGPGTRLTVL.

The gene calls are TRBV9 and TRBJ2-1; 12 bases match TRBD2. J gave up 8 bases and V 0 bases, and 6 bases lay outside the gene matches. Germline CDR1 reads SGDLS; CDR2 reads YYNGEE. The CDR3 is 16 residues long. The CDR3 nucleotides are TGTGCCAGCAGCGTAGGGTCTAGCGGGAGGGTAGATGAGCAGTTCTTC. It codes for CASSVGSSGRVDEQFF.

The chain couples TRBV5-4 to TRBJ1-1, with 7 positions matching TRBD1. The germline V gene has CDR1 SGHNT and CDR2 YYREEE (reference sequence). The CDR3 is 18 residues long. The junction had 17 bases not matched to a gene; V was cut back by 2 bases and J by 4 bases. The CDR3 reads CASSFDRDWPYGRTEAFF. The CDR3 region has the DNA TGTGCCAGCAGCTTTGACAGGGATTGGCCGTACGGCCGCACTGAAGCTTTCTTT. The variable domain in full, with the rest retrieved from reference TRBV5-4 and TRBJ1-1, is ETGVTQSPTHLIKTRGQQVTLRCSSQSGHNTVSWYQQALGQGPQFIFQYYREEENGRGNFPPRFSGLQFPNYSSELNVNALELDDSALYLCASSFDRDWPYGRTEAFFGQGTRLTVV.

This clone showed up just once. This chain links TRBV5-6 with TRBJ1-6, with D possibly being TRBD1 (5 bases). Per the germline V gene, CDR1 is SGHDT and CDR2 is YYEEEE. The CDR3 sequence is 16 residues long. The ends were cut back, 3 bases at V and 9 bases at J, with 19 bases in the middle. In DNA, the CDR3 is TGTGCCAGCAGCTCATGGGACCTACGAAGGCGTTCACCCCTCCACTTT. Its translation is CASSSWDLRRRSPLHF. The full variable domain, completed using reference TRBV5-6 and TRBJ1-6, is DAGVTQSPTHLIKTRGQQVTLRCSPKSGHDTVSWYQQALGQGPQFIFQYYEEEERQRGNFPDRFSGHQFPNYSSELNVNALLLGDSALYLCASSSWDLRRRSPLHFGNGTRLTVT.

This chain connects TRBV18 to TRBJ1-4, with a tentative D call TRBD1 (5 bases). This CDR3 comprises 14 residues. Germline V lookup: CDR1 KGHSH, CDR2 LQKENI. V shed 2 bases and J shed 5 bases, with 9 bases lying between them. The CDR3 reads CASSPSAGNEKLFF. CDR3 nucleotides: TGTGCCAGCTCACCAAGTGCAGGGAATGAAAAACTGTTTTTT.

The gene calls are TRBV7-8 and TRBJ2-5; 12 bases agree with TRBD1. Trimming removed 3 bases from V and 11 bases from J; junction bases left unmatched: 7. This CDR3 contains 14 residues. The germline gives CDR1 SGHVS, CDR2 FQNEAQ. CDR3: CASSLGDRGREQYF. In DNA form, the CDR3 reads TGTGCCAGCAGCTTGGGGGACAGGGGGCGAGAGCAGTACTTC.

The CDR3 nucleotides are TGTGCCACCAGCGGGTGGGGACGCGAAAACCACGAGCAGTACTTC. Amino acids: CATSGWGRENHEQYF. V is TRBV15 and J is TRBJ2-7; D is possibly TRBD1 or TRBD2 (5 bases each). This CDR3 region has 15 residues. Trimming shortened V by 5 bases and J by 5 bases, and 19 bases separated the two germline ends. The germline gives CDR1 LNHNV, CDR2 YYDKDF (reference sequence). The entire variable domain, with the rest obtained from reference TRBV15 and TRBJ2-7, is as follows: DAMVIQNPRYQVTQFGKPVTLSCSQTLNHNVMYWYQQKSSQAPKLLFHYYDKDFNNEADTPDNFQSRRPNTSFCFLDIRSPGLGDTAMYLCATSGWGRENHEQYFGPGTRLTVT.

The V gene is TRBV19, the J gene TRBJ1-5; TRBD1 agrees at 9 bases. V lost 10 bases and J lost 6; bases outside the gene matches: 7. The CDR3 totals 13 residues. The V gene's germline CDR1 is LNHDA and CDR2 SQIVND (reference sequence). CDR3 region: CATRDREFQPQHF. CDR3 DNA: TGTGCCACCCGGGACAGGGAGTTTCAGCCCCAGCATTTT.

V usage is TRBV14 and J usage is TRBJ2-7, with TRBD2 matching 9 bases. The CDR3 runs 15 residues. The V segment lost 1 base and the J segment 3 bases; nucleotides outside the gene matches: 4. CDR1 SGHDN and CDR2 FVKESK come from the germline V gene. The CDR3 bases are TGTGCCAGCAGCCAAGGCGGGAGGGTTGTCTACGAGCAGTACTTC. Residues: CASSQGGRVVYEQYF.

In nucleotides, the CDR3 is TGTGCCAGTAGTATACTAGCGGGAGGCTCCTACAATGAGCAGTTCTTC. Translation gives CASSILAGGSYNEQFF. This chain uses TRBV19 with TRBJ2-1; 11 nucleotides match TRBD2. V shed 2 bases, J shed 0 bases, and the junction held 0 bases outside the gene matches. From germline, CDR1 is LNHDA and CDR2 SQIVND (reference sequence). The CDR3 covers 16 residues.

The V call is TRBV7-3, the J call TRBJ2-1; 7 bases match TRBD2. CDR3 size: 15 residues. V lost 2 bases and J lost 7; bases outside the gene matches: 8. Germline CDR1 reads SGHTA; CDR2 reads FQGTGA. CDR3 sequence reads: CASSLAGASVNEQFF. As DNA, the CDR3 is TGTGCCAGCAGCTTAGCGGGAGCTTCGGTGAATGAGCAGTTCTTC. Using reference TRBV7-3 and TRBJ2-1 for the parts outside the CDR3, the full variable domain is GAGVSQTPSNKVTEKGKYVELRCDPISGHTALYWYRQSLGQGPEFLIYFQGTGAADDSGLPNDRFFAVRPEGSVSTLKIQRTERGDSAVYLCASSLAGASVNEQFFGPGTRLTVL.

V usage is TRBV4-3 and J usage is TRBJ1-1; 7 bases match TRBD1. Germline assignment: CDR1 LGHNA and CDR2 YSLEER. Trimming at V came to 6 bases and at J to 3 bases, leaving 10 bases not matched to a gene. The CDR3 covers 15 residues. The CDR3 sequence: CASSPNLDRDTEAFF. In nucleotides, the CDR3 is TGCGCCAGCAGTCCCAATCTCGACAGGGACACTGAAGCTTTCTTT.